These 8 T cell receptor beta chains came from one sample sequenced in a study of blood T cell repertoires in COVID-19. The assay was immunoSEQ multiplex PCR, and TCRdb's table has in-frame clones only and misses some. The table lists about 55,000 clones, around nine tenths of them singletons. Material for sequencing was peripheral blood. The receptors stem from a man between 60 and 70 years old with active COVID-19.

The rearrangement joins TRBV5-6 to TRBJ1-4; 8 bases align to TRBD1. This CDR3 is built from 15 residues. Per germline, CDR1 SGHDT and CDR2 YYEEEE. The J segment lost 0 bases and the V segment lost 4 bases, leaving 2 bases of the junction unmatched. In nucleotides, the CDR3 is TGTGCCAGCAGCCCGACAGGGGCAACTAATGAAAAACTGTTTTTT. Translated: CASSPTGATNEKLFF.

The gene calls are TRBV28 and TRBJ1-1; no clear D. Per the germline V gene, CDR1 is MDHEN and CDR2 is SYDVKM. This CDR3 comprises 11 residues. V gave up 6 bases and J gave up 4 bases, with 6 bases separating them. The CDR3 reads CASSSGTEAFF. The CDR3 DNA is TGTGCCAGCAGCTCGGGCACTGAAGCTTTCTTT.

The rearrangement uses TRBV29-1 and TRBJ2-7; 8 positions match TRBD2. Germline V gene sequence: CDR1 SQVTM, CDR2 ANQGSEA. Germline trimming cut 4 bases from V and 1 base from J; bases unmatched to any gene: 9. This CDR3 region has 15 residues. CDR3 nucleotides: TGCAGCGTTGGGGGCGGACTAGCAAGATCCTACGAGCAGTACTTC. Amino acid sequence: CSVGGGLARSYEQYF.

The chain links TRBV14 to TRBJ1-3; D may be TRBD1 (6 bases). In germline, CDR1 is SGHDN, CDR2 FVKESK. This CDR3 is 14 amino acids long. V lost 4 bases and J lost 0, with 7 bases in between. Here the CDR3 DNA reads TGTGCCAGCAGCCTGACAGGCTCTGGAAACACCATATATTTT. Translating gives CASSLTGSGNTIYF.

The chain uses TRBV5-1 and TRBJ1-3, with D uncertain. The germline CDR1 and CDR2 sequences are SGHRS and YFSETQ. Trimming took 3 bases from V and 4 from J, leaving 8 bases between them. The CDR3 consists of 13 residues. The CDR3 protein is CASSSIPGNTIYF. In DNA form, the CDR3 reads TGCGCCAGCAGCTCCATTCCAGGAAACACCATATATTTT. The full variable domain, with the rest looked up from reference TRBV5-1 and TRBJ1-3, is KAGVTQTPRYLIKTRGQQVTLSCSPISGHRSVSWYQQTPGQGLQFLFEYFSETQRNKGNFPGRFSGRQFSNSRSEMNVSTLELGDSALYLCASSSIPGNTIYFGEGSWLTVV.

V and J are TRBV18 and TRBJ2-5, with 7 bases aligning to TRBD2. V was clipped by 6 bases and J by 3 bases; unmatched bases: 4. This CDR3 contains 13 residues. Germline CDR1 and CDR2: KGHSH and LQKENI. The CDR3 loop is CASSRGSEETQYF. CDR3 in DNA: TGTGCCAGCTCCCGCGGGAGCGAAGAGACCCAGTACTTC.

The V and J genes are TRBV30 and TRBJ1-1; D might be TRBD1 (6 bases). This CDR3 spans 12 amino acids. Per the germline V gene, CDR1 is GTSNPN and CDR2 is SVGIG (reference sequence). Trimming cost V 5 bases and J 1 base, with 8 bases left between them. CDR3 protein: CAWAQGNTEAFF. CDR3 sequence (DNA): TGTGCCTGGGCACAGGGGAACACTGAAGCTTTCTTT.

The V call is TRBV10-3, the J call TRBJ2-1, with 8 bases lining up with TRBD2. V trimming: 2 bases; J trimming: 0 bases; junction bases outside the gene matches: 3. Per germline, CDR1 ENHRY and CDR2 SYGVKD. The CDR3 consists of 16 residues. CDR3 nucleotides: TGTGCCATCAGTGAGGGGAGCGGGAGCTCCTACAATGAGCAGTTCTTC. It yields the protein CAISEGSGSSYNEQFF.